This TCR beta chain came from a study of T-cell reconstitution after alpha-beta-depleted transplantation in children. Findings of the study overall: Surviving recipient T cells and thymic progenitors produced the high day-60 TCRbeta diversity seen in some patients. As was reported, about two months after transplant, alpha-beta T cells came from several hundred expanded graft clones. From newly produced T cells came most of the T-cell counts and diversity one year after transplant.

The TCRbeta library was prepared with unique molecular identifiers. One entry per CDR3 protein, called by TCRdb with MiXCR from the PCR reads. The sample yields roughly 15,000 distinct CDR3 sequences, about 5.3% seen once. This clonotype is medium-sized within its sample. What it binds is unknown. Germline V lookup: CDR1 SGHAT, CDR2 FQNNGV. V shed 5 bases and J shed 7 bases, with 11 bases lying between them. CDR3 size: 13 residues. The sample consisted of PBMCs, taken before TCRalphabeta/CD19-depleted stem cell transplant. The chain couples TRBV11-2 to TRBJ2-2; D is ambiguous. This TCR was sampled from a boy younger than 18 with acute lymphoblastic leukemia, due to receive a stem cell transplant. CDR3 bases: TGTGCCAGCAGCGAAGGGTGGGGCGGGGAGCTGTTTTTT. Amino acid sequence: CASSEGWGGELFF. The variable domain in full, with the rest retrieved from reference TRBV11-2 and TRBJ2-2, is EAGVAQSPRYKIIEKRQSVAFWCNPISGHATLYWYQQILGQGPKLLIQFQNNGVVDDSQLPKDRFSAERLKGVDSTLKIQPAKLEDSAVYLCASSEGWGGELFFGEGSRLTVL.